The source of this T cell receptor (beta chain) is a study of blood T cell repertoires in COVID-19. On the study more broadly: COVID-19 samples, acute and convalescent, were from the United States, Italy and Spain.

Method: immunoSEQ multiplex PCR; TCRdb's copy keeps in-frame clones and lacks some. The sample has some 160,000 clones; about nine tenths are singletons. V lost 8 bases and J lost 0, with 13 bases in between. The CDR3 length is 13 residues. Per the germline V gene, CDR1 is SQVTM and CDR2 is ANQGSEA. This receptor was taken from a man between 18 and 29 years old with acute or convalescent COVID-19. Sequencing input: peripheral blood. The chain uses TRBV29-1 and TRBJ1-1, with D hard to call. CDR3 loop: CSLSTPMNTEAFF. The CDR3 coding sequence is TGCAGCCTCTCGACACCCATGAACACTGAAGCTTTCTTT.